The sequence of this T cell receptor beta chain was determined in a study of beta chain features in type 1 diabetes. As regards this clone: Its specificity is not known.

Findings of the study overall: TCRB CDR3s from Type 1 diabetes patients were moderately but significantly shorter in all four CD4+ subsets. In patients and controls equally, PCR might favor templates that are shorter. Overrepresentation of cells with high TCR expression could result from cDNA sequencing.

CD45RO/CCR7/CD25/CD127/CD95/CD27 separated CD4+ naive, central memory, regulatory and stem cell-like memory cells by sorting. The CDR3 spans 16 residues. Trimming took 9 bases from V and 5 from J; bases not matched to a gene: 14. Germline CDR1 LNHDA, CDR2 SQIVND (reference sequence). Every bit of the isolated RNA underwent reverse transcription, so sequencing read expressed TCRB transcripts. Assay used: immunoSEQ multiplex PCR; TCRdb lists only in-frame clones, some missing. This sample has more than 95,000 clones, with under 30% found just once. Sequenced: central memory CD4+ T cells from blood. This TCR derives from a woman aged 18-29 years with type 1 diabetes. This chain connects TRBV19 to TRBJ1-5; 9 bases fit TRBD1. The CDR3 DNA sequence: TGTGCCAGCTCCTGGGGGAGGACAGGGGATGATCAGCCCCAGCATTTT. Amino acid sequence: CASSWGRTGDDQPQHF.